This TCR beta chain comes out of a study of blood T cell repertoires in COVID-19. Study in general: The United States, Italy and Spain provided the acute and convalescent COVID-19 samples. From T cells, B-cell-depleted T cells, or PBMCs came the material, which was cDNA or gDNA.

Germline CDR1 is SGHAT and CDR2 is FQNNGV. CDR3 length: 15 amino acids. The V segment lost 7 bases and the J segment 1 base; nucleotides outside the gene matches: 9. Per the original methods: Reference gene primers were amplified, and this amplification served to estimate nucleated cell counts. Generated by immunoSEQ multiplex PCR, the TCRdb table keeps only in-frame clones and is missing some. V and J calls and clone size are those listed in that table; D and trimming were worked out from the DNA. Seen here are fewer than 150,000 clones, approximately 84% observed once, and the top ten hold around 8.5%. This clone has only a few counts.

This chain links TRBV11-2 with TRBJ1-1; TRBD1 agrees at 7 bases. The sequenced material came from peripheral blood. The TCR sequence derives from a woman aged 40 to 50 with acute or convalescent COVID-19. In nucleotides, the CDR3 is TGTGCCAGCACTCTCCGGGGACAGTCGAACACTGAAGCTTTCTTT. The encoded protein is CASTLRGQSNTEAFF.